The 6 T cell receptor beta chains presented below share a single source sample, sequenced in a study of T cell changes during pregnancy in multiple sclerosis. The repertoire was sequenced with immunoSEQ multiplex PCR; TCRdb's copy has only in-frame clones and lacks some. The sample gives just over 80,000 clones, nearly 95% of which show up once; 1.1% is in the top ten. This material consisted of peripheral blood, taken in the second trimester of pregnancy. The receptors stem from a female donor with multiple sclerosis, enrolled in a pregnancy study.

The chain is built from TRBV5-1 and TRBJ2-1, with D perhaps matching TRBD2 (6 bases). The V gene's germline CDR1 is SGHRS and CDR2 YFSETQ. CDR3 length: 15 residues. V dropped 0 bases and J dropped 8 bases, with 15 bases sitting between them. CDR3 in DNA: TGCGCCAGCAGCTTGGCGCGGGGCGGGGTTGATGAGCAGTTCTTC. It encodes CASSLARGGVDEQFF.

The CDR3 DNA follows: TGTGCCAGCAGCTTATGGCGGGATGAGCAGTTCTTC. Its translation: CASSLWRDEQFF. The chain is built from TRBV13 and TRBJ2-1; TRBD2 might be the D (5 bases). Per germline, CDR1 PRHDT and CDR2 FYEKMQ (reference sequence). V gave up 2 bases and J gave up 8 bases, with 7 bases separating them. This CDR3 is 12 amino acids long.

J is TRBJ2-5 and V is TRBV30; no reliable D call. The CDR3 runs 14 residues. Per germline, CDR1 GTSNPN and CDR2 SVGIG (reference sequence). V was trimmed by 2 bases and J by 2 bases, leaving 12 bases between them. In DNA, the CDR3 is TGTGCCTGGAGTCCCCTACAGTTACAAGAGACCCAGTACTTC. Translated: CAWSPLQLQETQYF. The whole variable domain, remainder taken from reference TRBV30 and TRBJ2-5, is SQTIHQWPATLVQPVGSPLSLECTVEGTSNPNLYWYRQAAGRGLQLLFYSVGIGQISSEVPQNLSASRPQDRQFILSSKKLLLSDSGFYLCAWSPLQLQETQYFGPGTRLLVL.

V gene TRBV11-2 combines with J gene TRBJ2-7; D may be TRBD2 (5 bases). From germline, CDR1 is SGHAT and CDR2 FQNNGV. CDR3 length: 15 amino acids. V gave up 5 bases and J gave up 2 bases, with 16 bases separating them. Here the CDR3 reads CASSLIKRFPYEQYF. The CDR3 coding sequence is TGTGCCAGCAGCCTTATCAAGCGGTTCCCCTACGAGCAGTACTTC. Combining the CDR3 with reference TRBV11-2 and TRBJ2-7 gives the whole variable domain EAGVAQSPRYKIIEKRQSVAFWCNPISGHATLYWYQQILGQGPKLLIQFQNNGVVDDSQLPKDRFSAERLKGVDSTLKIQPAKLEDSAVYLCASSLIKRFPYEQYFGPGTRLTVT.

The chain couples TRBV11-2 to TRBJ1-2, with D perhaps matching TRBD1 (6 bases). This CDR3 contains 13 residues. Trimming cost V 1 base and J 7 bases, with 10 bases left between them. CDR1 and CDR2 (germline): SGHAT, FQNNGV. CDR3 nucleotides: TGTGCCAGCAGCTTAGTACAGGGTAGTGGCTACACCTTC. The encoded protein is CASSLVQGSGYTF.

CDR3 amino acids: CASSPRLAGGPLNEQFF. The CDR3 DNA reads TGCGCCAGCAGCCCCCGACTAGCGGGAGGCCCCCTCAATGAGCAGTTCTTC. The rearrangement uses TRBV4-3 and TRBJ2-1, with 13 positions matching TRBD2. The CDR3 contains 17 residues. Germline loops: CDR1 LGHNA, CDR2 YSLEER. Trimming removed 4 bases from V and 6 bases from J; junction bases left unmatched: 9.